This entry lists 20 T cell receptor beta chains sequenced from one sample in a study of shared clonotypes between healthy human individuals. Sequencing was performed with immunoSEQ multiplex PCR; in TCRdb, only in-frame clones are kept and a portion is missing. The table lists around 2.1 million clones, roughly 91% of them singletons, with more than 1.5% in the top ten. CD45RO-negative CD8 cells positively selected for CCR7 made up the naive population, which excluded terminally differentiated effector memory CD45RA+ cells. Sequencing used naive CD8+ T cells from PBMCs. The receptors were sampled from a man between 18 and 35 years old in good health. Some clones in this sample may be carry-over from other donors' samples.

This rearrangement joins TRBV18 to TRBJ2-2; no reliable D call. This CDR3 region has 13 residues. V dropped 3 bases and J dropped 4 bases, with 6 bases sitting between them. Germline CDR1 is KGHSH and CDR2 is LQKENI. The CDR3 DNA follows: TGTGCCAGCTCACCGGTGGTCACCGGGGAGCTGTTTTTT. Translation: CASSPVVTGELFF.

This chain connects TRBV7-6 to TRBJ2-3; the D is unclear. Looked up from germline, CDR1 is SGHVS and CDR2 is FNYEAQ. V was pared by 4 bases and J by 3 bases, with 26 bases between. The CDR3 contains 19 residues. The CDR3: CASSSPDGRVDRVTDTQYF. CDR3 nucleotide sequence: TGTGCCAGCAGCTCCCCTGACGGTCGGGTTGATAGGGTGACAGATACGCAGTATTTT. Based on the CDR3 plus reference TRBV7-6 and TRBJ2-3, the full variable domain is GAGVSQSPRYKVTKRGQDVALRCDPISGHVSLYWYRQALGQGPEFLTYFNYEAQQDKSGLPNDRFSAERPEGSISTLTIQRTEQRDSAMYRCASSSPDGRVDRVTDTQYFGPGTRLTVL.

This chain connects TRBV11-2 to TRBJ2-3; a weak D match, TRBD2 (5 bases). CDR1 SGHAT and CDR2 FQNNGV come from the germline V gene. The CDR3 covers 16 residues. V was pared by 4 bases and J by 5 bases, with 19 bases between. The CDR3: CASSSTPAADIDTQYF. Here the CDR3 DNA reads TGTGCCAGCAGCTCCACTCCAGCGGCGGATATAGATACGCAGTATTTT.

The V gene is TRBV7-8, the J gene TRBJ2-3; D is unresolved. CDR1 SGHVS and CDR2 FQNEAQ come from the germline V gene. V shed 1 base and J shed 1 base, with 9 bases lying between them. This CDR3 is 15 amino acids long. DNA of the CDR3: TGTGCCAGCAGCTTAGGGGCAGCGCGCACAGATACGCAGTATTTT. Translation: CASSLGAARTDTQYF.

This clone was seen only once. This CDR3 is CASSTTGIAYNEQFF. In DNA form, the CDR3 reads TGTGCCAGTAGTACTACAGGAATTGCATACAATGAGCAGTTCTTC. V gene TRBV19 combines with J gene TRBJ2-1; D is possibly TRBD1 (5 bases). The CDR3 sequence is 15 residues long. From germline, CDR1 is LNHDA and CDR2 SQIVND (reference sequence). Between the trimmed V and J ends, which lost 4 bases and 4 bases, there was a span of 14 bases.

The chain couples TRBV19 to TRBJ2-7; perhaps TRBD2 as D (5 bases). V dropped 4 bases and J dropped 5 bases, with 9 bases sitting between them. CDR1 is LNHDA and CDR2 is SQIVND in the germline V gene (reference sequence). The CDR3 runs to 12 residues. The CDR3 coding sequence is TGTGCCAGTAGTACGGGATTTGACGAGCAGTACTTC. The encoded protein is CASSTGFDEQYF.

The chain links TRBV4-3 to TRBJ1-5, with D maybe TRBD1 (6 bases). CDR3 length: 16 amino acids. V dropped 4 bases and J dropped 3 bases, with 16 bases sitting between them. CDR1 and CDR2 from the germline V gene are LGHNA and YSLEER. CDR3 nucleotides: TGCGCCAGCAGCCTATGGGCAGGGGCCACCAATCAGCCCCAGCATTTT. Translated, it gives CASSLWAGATNQPQHF.

The CDR3 protein is CASSQRTGRRETQYF. CDR3 in DNA: TGTGCCAGCAGCCAAAGAACAGGGAGACGGGAGACCCAGTACTTC. This sequence joins TRBV16 and TRBJ2-5; the D gene is possibly TRBD1 (6 bases). V lost 2 bases to trimming and J lost 5 bases, with 15 bases between them. In germline, CDR1 is KGHSY, CDR2 FQNENV. This CDR3 is built from 15 residues.

The chain joins TRBV5-1 to TRBJ1-2, with a possible D match to TRBD1 (5 bases). The CDR3 is made up of 16 amino acids. V lost 2 bases and J 5 bases, leaving 19 bases between the germline ends. CDR1 is SGHRS, CDR2 YFSETQ, per germline. CDR3 residues: CASSLSGTASTYGYTF. In nucleotides, the CDR3 is TGCGCCAGCAGCTTATCCGGGACGGCGTCGACGTATGGCTACACCTTC.

The genes are TRBV7-9 and TRBJ2-3, with D uncertain. The V gene lost 1 base and the J gene lost 2 bases, with 7 bases spanning the gap. This CDR3 region has 14 residues. In germline, CDR1 is SEHNR, CDR2 FQNEAQ (reference sequence). The CDR3 DNA reads TGTGCCAGCAGCTTAGTAGTGGTCACAGATACGCAGTATTTT. Protein: CASSLVVVTDTQYF.

This chain joins TRBV7-9 and TRBJ1-1, with 10 nucleotides matching TRBD1. The CDR3 sequence is 14 residues long. The ends lost 5 bases at V and 4 bases at J; junction bases unmatched: 4. Germline V gene lookup returns CDR1 SEHNR and CDR2 FQNEAQ (reference sequence). The CDR3 DNA reads as TGTGCCAGCAGCCCCTGGGACAGGGGCACTGAAGCTTTCTTT. Protein product: CASSPWDRGTEAFF.

The chain is built from TRBV9 and TRBJ1-1; D is perhaps TRBD1 (5 bases). Trimming left V 4 bases short and J 4 bases short, with 14 bases between. CDR3 length: 14 amino acids. Germline V gives CDR1 SGDLS, CDR2 YYNGEE. The CDR3 reads CASSMGGRGTEAFF. Here the CDR3 DNA reads TGTGCCAGCAGCATGGGAGGGAGGGGCACTGAAGCTTTCTTT.

The chain couples TRBV28 to TRBJ2-1, with D perhaps given as TRBD1 or TRBD2 (5 bases each). Deletions cut 8 bases from V and 10 bases from J, with 24 bases between. The CDR3 runs 15 residues. CDR1 is MDHEN and CDR2 is SYDVKM in the germline V gene. The CDR3, as DNA: TGTGCCAGCCTACTAAACTCGGGACCCATTGGGGAGCAGTTCTTC. Amino acids: CASLLNSGPIGEQFF.

This chain uses TRBV4-3 with TRBJ1-2; D remains ambiguous. CDR1 LGHNA and CDR2 YSLEER come from the germline V gene. This CDR3 has 15 residues. Trimming left V 0 bases short and J 12 bases short, with 20 bases between. In nucleotides, the CDR3 is TGCGCCAGCAGCCAAGATATGCAGATTCCACCCACTAACACCTTC. As protein: CASSQDMQIPPTNTF.

The chain uses TRBV14 and TRBJ2-7; TRBD1 matches 9 bases. The V segment lost 5 bases and the J segment 1 base; nucleotides outside the gene matches: 6. The CDR3 consists of 15 residues. Germline assignment: CDR1 SGHDN and CDR2 FVKESK. The CDR3 spells CASSEGTGISYEQYF. CDR3 bases: TGTGCCAGCAGCGAAGGGACAGGGATTTCCTACGAGCAGTACTTC.

V and J are TRBV2 and TRBJ1-5; TRBD1 might be the D (5 bases). V was clipped by 4 bases and J by 5 bases, with 12 bases between them. Germline CDR1 and CDR2: SNHLY and FYNNEI. There are 14 residues in the CDR3. DNA of the CDR3: TGTGCCAGCAGTGTAACCAGGGCGGATCAGCCCCAGCATTTT. Its translation is CASSVTRADQPQHF.

This clone appeared once. V usage is TRBV9 and J usage is TRBJ2-3; TRBD2 might be the D (5 bases). Germline V CDR1 and CDR2: SGDLS, YYNGEE. The CDR3 has 18 amino acids. Trimming took off 0 bases at V and 2 bases at J, with 19 bases between the two ends. CDR3 nucleotides: TGTGCCAGCAGCGTAGCGGCTACGCGGGCGGAGTCCACAGATACGCAGTATTTT. Protein product: CASSVAATRAESTDTQYF.

This rearrangement joins TRBV28 to TRBJ2-3; 8 positions agree with TRBD1. Germline-derived CDR1 and CDR2 are MDHEN and SYDVKM. V was pared by 3 bases and J by 0 bases, with 14 bases of the junction left unmatched. The CDR3 has 19 amino acids. Written as DNA, the CDR3 is TGTGCCAGCAGTTTTTTGGGACAGGACCTCTGGGCGAGCACAGATACGCAGTATTTT. Amino acid sequence: CASSFLGQDLWASTDTQYF.

V and J are TRBV28 and TRBJ1-2; D is unclear. Germline loops: CDR1 MDHEN, CDR2 SYDVKM. Deletions cut 5 bases from V and 2 bases from J, with 12 bases between. The length of the CDR3 is 14 residues. The CDR3 DNA is TGTGCCAGCAGTGTGCCGGGAGGAAACTATGGCTACACCTTC. Its translation is CASSVPGGNYGYTF.

The rearrangement uses TRBV9 and TRBJ2-7; D remains ambiguous. CDR3 length equals 15 residues. CDR1 and CDR2 (germline): SGDLS, YYNGEE. V was trimmed by 4 bases and J by 6 bases, leaving 20 bases between them. CDR3 sequence (DNA): TGTGCCAGCAGCTTCGGTGGTGGTAGTTCCAGCGAGCAGTACTTC. As protein: CASSFGGGSSSEQYF.